This T cell receptor (beta chain) was documented in a study of blood T cell repertoires in COVID-19 (dated by TCRdb to 2020 to 2021). In the study overall: Samples covering the acute and convalescent phases of COVID-19 were provided by collaborators in the United States, Italy and Spain. The material from the prospective study consisted of cDNA or gDNA derived from T cells, B-cell-depleted T cells, or PBMCs. The dataset comprised deeply sampled blood TCRbeta repertoires from subjects exposed to, actively infected with, or recovered from COVID-19. The repertoires were released in a freely available public database intended as a resource for research on the immune response to SARS-CoV-2. Samples came from the ongoing ImmuneRACE study (first 160 participants) plus 1,254 subjects from 6 global collaborators. Sample metadata almost always included a de-identified subject ID, COVID-19 status, age in years and sex. Where available, HLA class I and class II types were obtained from metadata supplied by the sample provider rather than from assay-based typing.

Results and caveats for the whole study, not just this receptor: The quantity of clinical and demographic metadata differed by source and by participant and was supplied without curation.

Participants in the prospective study were enrolled through a virtual design, were aged about 18 to 89 years, and lived in some 24 United States geographic areas. Cohort assignment in the prospective study relied on participant-reported clinical history from a screening survey and a study questionnaire. In the prospective study, whole blood, serum and a nasopharyngeal or oropharyngeal swab were collected from each participant by mobile phlebotomists. Prospective study participants could optionally give additional blood draws and questionnaires over an approximately two-month period. Prospective study blood samples were shipped either frozen or at room temperature before DNA extraction. Spanning cysteine to phenylalanine, the CDR3 consists of 12 amino acids. Solely the CDR3 DNA is kept, with 36 bases framed from the first base. Cut back by 4 bases and 5 bases, the V and J ends lie 11 bases apart. For CDR1 and CDR2, the germline V gene (reference sequence) lists GTSNPN and SVGIG.

TCRbeta CDR3 regions were amplified from genomic DNA by means of the immunoSEQ Assay, a bias-controlled multiplex PCR. As for the original processing: Nucleated cell counts per sample were estimated from amplification of reference gene primers within the assay. To quantify the absolute abundance of each unique TCRbeta CDR3 rearrangement, sequence reads were collapsed and filtered. For each sample, productive Simpson clonality was calculated as the square root of Simpson's diversity index across productive rearrangements. The immuneACCESS repertoire file appears here via TCRdb, limited to in-frame rearrangements. These files lack a portion of the clones; in checked studies, under half of the deficit traces to unresolved V genes, and the cause of the others is not known. V, J and clone size reflect that table, while D and trimming were determined from the DNA. Counted in this sample were about 400,000 clones; roughly 90% of them appeared once. Clones ranked in the top ten supply around 2% of the sample.

Concerning this clone itself: Its antigen is not yet known. It has no much larger one-base neighbor in the sample; base qualities were not kept.

What was sequenced was PBMCs or T cells enriched from blood (not recorded which). The TCR sequence derives from a woman in her forties with acute COVID-19. The chain links TRBV30 with TRBJ2-5; possibly the D gene is TRBD1, per 6 matching bases. CDR3 loop: CAWTGDYETQYF. The DNA sequence is as follows: TGTGCCTGGACAGGGGATTATGAGACCCAGTACTTC.